Each of the 20 T cell receptor beta chains below was sequenced from the same sample in a study of blood T cells in healthy people across ages. The use of a sample-barcoded 5' primer and a J-beta primer mix characterized a second PCR of about 7 to 12 cycles. Via MiXCR, TCRdb re-called the 5' RACE reads, giving one row per CDR3 protein. The data contain about a million distinct CDR3 sequences, 48% of them singletons. Sequenced: blood. These receptors all stem from a man aged 30-40 years in good health.

The V gene is TRBV5-1, the J gene TRBJ1-4, with TRBD1 as a possible D gene (6 bases). In germline, CDR1 is SGHRS, CDR2 YFSETQ. Trimming cost V 2 bases and J 3 bases, with 14 bases left between them. The CDR3 covers 16 residues. This chain's CDR3 is CASSFLPGAANEKLFF. DNA for the CDR3: TGCGCCAGCAGCTTCCTACCAGGGGCAGCTAATGAAAAACTGTTTTTT.

The chain carries TRBV3-1 and TRBJ1-2; TRBD1 matches 11 bases. CDR1 and CDR2 from the germline V gene are LGHDT and YNNKEL (reference sequence). This CDR3 is 15 amino acids long. The V gene end was trimmed by 5 bases and the J gene end by 2 bases; junction bases not matched to a gene: 4. The DNA for the CDR3 is TGTGCCAGCAGCTCCGGGACAGGGGGGAACTATGGCTACACCTTC. Its protein product is CASSSGTGGNYGYTF.

V usage is TRBV3-1 and J usage is TRBJ2-7; D is perhaps TRBD2 (5 bases). V shed 1 base and J shed 1 base, with 14 bases lying between them. The CDR3 is 16 residues long. Germline V gene data show CDR1 as LGHDT and CDR2 as YNNKEL (reference sequence). In nucleotides, the CDR3 is TGTGCCAGCAGCCAAGCCGGACTCCTCCTATCCTACGAGCAGTACTTC. Translated, it gives CASSQAGLLLSYEQYF.

The J gene is TRBJ2-2, the V gene TRBV9; 10 bases line up with TRBD1. The length of the CDR3 is 16 residues. V lost 4 bases and J lost 3; bases outside the gene matches: 6. Germline V gene lookup returns CDR1 SGDLS and CDR2 YYNGEE. The CDR3 region is CASSLRTGGYTGELFF. The CDR3, as DNA: TGTGCCAGCAGCCTAAGGACAGGGGGGTACACCGGGGAGCTGTTTTTT.

The V and J genes are TRBV3-1 and TRBJ2-2; 14 bases map to TRBD2. After removal of 1 base from V and 4 bases from J, the junction contained 2 bases not matched to a gene. There are 17 residues in the CDR3. The germline V gene encodes CDR1 LGHDT and CDR2 YNNKEL (reference sequence). As DNA, the CDR3 is TGTGCCAGCAGCCAAGGGGGGACTAGCGGGGGCACCGGGGAGCTGTTTTTT. Translated: CASSQGGTSGGTGELFF.

This clonotype was detected a few times. The rearrangement links TRBV11-2 to TRBJ1-1, with D uncertain. Germline V lookup: CDR1 SGHAT, CDR2 FQNNGV. The CDR3 totals 16 residues. Trimming removed 4 bases at V and 3 bases at J, with 18 bases between. DNA for the CDR3: TGTGCCAGCAGCTCGAACGCGGGATTTAGAGACACTGAAGCTTTCTTT. It is translated as CASSSNAGFRDTEAFF.

This CDR3 is CASSLYGQGRSPLHF. The CDR3 DNA sequence: TGTGCCAGCAGCTTGTACGGGCAGGGTAGATCACCCCTCCACTTT. The gene calls are TRBV5-6 and TRBJ1-6, with TRBD1 as a possible D gene (5 bases). The germline V gene encodes CDR1 SGHDT and CDR2 YYEEEE. CDR3 length: 15 amino acids. V was clipped by 1 base and J by 10 bases, with 15 bases between them.

This clonotype was observed at least ten times. V usage is TRBV20-1 and J usage is TRBJ2-7; D may match TRBD1 or TRBD2 (6 bases each). Germline V lookup: CDR1 DFQATT, CDR2 SNEGSKA (reference sequence). The length of the CDR3 is 14 residues. Trimming shortened V by 5 bases and J by 3 bases, and 17 bases separated the two germline ends. The CDR3: CSAGQGGQGYEQYF. CDR3 nucleotides: TGCAGTGCTGGGCAAGGGGGGCAAGGCTACGAGCAGTACTTC.

This clonotype was seen more than once but under ten times. The chain recombines TRBV20-1 with TRBJ1-6, with 9 positions matching TRBD1. CDR1 is DFQATT, CDR2 SNEGSKA, per germline (reference sequence). The V segment lost 2 bases and the J segment 0 bases; nucleotides outside the gene matches: 11. The CDR3 is 19 residues long. The CDR3 is CSARFRQGGESSYNSPLHF. DNA of the CDR3: TGCAGTGCTAGATTCCGACAGGGGGGAGAGAGCTCCTATAATTCACCCCTCCACTTT.

A remark on this clonotype: Germline is not matched at one junction end, which may reflect a read error. This chain uses TRBV6-5 with TRBJ2-4; perhaps TRBD2 as D (5 bases). This CDR3 spans 16 amino acids. Germline CDR1 MNHEY, CDR2 SVGAGI. CDR3 sequence reads: CASSYSIGLAKNIQYF. The CDR3 coding sequence is TGTGCCAGTAGTTACTCGATAGGACTAGCCAAAAACATTCAGTACTTC.

The genes are TRBV5-1 and TRBJ1-4, with 8 bases identical to TRBD1. With 4 bases clipped from V and 5 bases from J, the junction kept 4 bases outside the gene matches. Germline CDR1 reads SGHRS; CDR2 reads YFSETQ. The length of the CDR3 is 14 residues. Here the CDR3 DNA reads TGCGCCAGCAGCAGGGGACAGGAGAATGAAAAACTGTTTTTT. It codes for CASSRGQENEKLFF.

This clonotype occurred many times. J is TRBJ2-5 and V is TRBV2; no firm D call. V was cut by 6 bases and J by 5 bases, with 7 bases left in between. Germline CDR1 and CDR2: SNHLY and FYNNEI. The CDR3 contains 11 residues. CDR3 nucleotide sequence: TGTGCCAGCAGCGAGTGGGAGACCCAGTACTTC. It encodes CASSEWETQYF. The whole variable domain, remainder taken from reference TRBV2 and TRBJ2-5, is EPEVTQTPSHQVTQMGQEVILRCVPISNHLYFYWYRQILGQKVEFLVSFYNNEISEKSEIFDDQFSVERPDGSNFTLKIRSTKLEDSAMYFCASSEWETQYFGPGTRLLVL.

In regard to this clonotype: A read error may produce the germline difference seen at one junction end. The rearrangement uses TRBV7-7 and TRBJ2-3; the match to TRBD2 covers 12 bases. Looked up from germline, CDR1 is SSHAT and CDR2 is FNYEAQ (reference sequence). This CDR3 region has 15 residues. As DNA, the CDR3 is TGTGCTAGCAGCCCCGCTAGCGGGGGGGCAGATACGCAGTATTTT. Protein: CASSPASGGADTQYF.

The chain is built from TRBV29-1 and TRBJ2-7; perhaps TRBD1 as D (5 bases). Germline V gene lookup returns CDR1 SQVTM and CDR2 ANQGSEA. The length of the CDR3 is 14 residues. Deletions cut 4 bases from V and 3 bases from J, with 16 bases between. CDR3 DNA sequence: TGCAGCGTTGTTGCAGGAACAGGAAGCTACGAGCAGTACTTC. Translated, it gives CSVVAGTGSYEQYF.

This clonotype occurred a few times. A read error may be the cause here, since a much bigger clone is one base away. The chain is built from TRBV4-2 and TRBJ2-5, with no clear D. Germline V gene data show CDR1 as LGHNA and CDR2 as YNFKEQ. The CDR3 length is 13 residues. V lost 4 bases to trimming and J lost 11 bases, with 17 bases between them. CDR3 amino acids: CASSRPNNNEQYF. DNA for the CDR3: TGTGCCAGCAGCCGTCCTAACAACAATGAGCAGTACTTC.

The rearrangement uses TRBV5-1 and TRBJ1-1; D possibly corresponds to TRBD1 (5 bases). There are 14 residues in the CDR3. V was pared by 7 bases and J by 2 bases, with 15 bases between. The germline CDR1 and CDR2 sequences are SGHRS and YFSETQ. CDR3 protein: CASGFTGDNTEAFF. As DNA, the CDR3 is TGCGCCAGCGGATTCACAGGAGATAACACTGAAGCTTTCTTT.

This clonotype has more than one count but fewer than ten. Germline and junction disagree at one end, which may indicate a read error. The gene calls are TRBV7-9 and TRBJ2-5, with 10 positions matching TRBD2. CDR1 and CDR2 from the germline V gene are SEHNR and FQNEAQ (reference sequence). The CDR3 runs to 14 residues. This chain's CDR3 is CASSVAGGTETQYF. In nucleotides, the CDR3 is TGTGCCAGCAGCGTAGCGGGGGGCACAGAGACCCAGTACTTC.

In its sample, this clonotype was seen once. The chain joins TRBV10-3 to TRBJ2-5; D is possibly TRBD1 or TRBD2 (5 bases each). The DNA matches TRBJ2-7 better at its end, which makes the J call doubtful. The CDR3 length is 12 residues. The germline gives CDR1 ENHRY, CDR2 SYGVKD. As DNA, the CDR3 is TGTGCCATCGCGTCAGGGACGCGCGAGCAGTACTTC. Protein: CAIASGTREQYF.

The V gene is TRBV28, the J gene TRBJ1-4, with D maybe TRBD1 (5 bases). This CDR3 contains 15 residues. V shed 2 bases and J shed 4 bases, with 11 bases lying between them. Germline lookup yields CDR1 MDHEN and CDR2 SYDVKM. The CDR3 reads CASSLRDGRNEKLFF. The CDR3 DNA reads TGTGCCAGCAGTTTAAGGGACGGACGTAATGAAAAACTGTTTTTT.

This clonotype was seen a handful of times. The chain uses TRBV20-1 and TRBJ2-3, with D possibly TRBD2 on 5 matching bases. The CDR3 is 15 amino acids. Germline assignment: CDR1 DFQATT and CDR2 SNEGSKA (reference sequence). V dropped 0 bases and J dropped 0 bases, with 10 bases sitting between them. The CDR3 DNA sequence: TGCAGTGCTAGAGAAGGCCAGCGGAGCACAGATACGCAGTATTTT. This translates into CSAREGQRSTDTQYF.